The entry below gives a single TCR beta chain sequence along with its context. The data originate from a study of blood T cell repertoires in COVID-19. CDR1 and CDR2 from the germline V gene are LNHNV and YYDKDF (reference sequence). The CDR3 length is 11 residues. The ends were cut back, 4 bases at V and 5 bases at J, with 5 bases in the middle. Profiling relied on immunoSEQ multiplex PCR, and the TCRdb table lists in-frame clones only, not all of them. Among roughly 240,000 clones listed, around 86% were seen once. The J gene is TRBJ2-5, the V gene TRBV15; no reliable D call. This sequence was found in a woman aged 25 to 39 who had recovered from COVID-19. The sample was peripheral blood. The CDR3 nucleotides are TGTGCCACCAGCAACCGGGAGACCCAGTACTTC. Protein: CATSNRETQYF.